A selection of T cell receptor beta chains follows, all from one sample in a study of PD-1 blockade in classical Hodgkin lymphoma. The assay was immunoSEQ multiplex PCR, and TCRdb's table has in-frame clones only and misses some. The sample gives about 34,000 clones, around 88% of which show up once; about 0.22% is in the top ten. Source material: CD4+ T cells from blood. Source of these receptors: a human donor with classical Hodgkin lymphoma. Both conserved end residues are part of each CDR3. Fields, in order: D gene, J gene, CDR3 length, clone size, V gene, CDR3 DNA, CDR3 protein. The D gene is left open where the match is weak. For some rows the clone size is stated as once, few or many, or as a class when expanded; others skip it.

D: NA; J: TRBJ2-7; length: 13; size: NA; V: TRBV7-9; DNA: TGTGCCAGCAGGGTGAGTGGGACCTACGAGCAGTACTTC; CDR3: CASRVSGTYEQYF
D: NA; J: TRBJ1-5; length: 13; size: NA; V: TRBV18; DNA: TGTGCCAGCTCGCCGAGCGGGGATCAGCCCCAGCATTTT; CDR3: CASSPSGDQPQHF
D: NA; J: TRBJ2-7; length: 15; size: NA; V: TRBV6-6; DNA: TGTGCCAGCAGTTACCTGGAGACAGGGAGGAACGAGCAGTACTTC; CDR3: CASSYLETGRNEQYF
D: TRBD1; J: TRBJ1-6; length: 14; size: few; V: TRBV6-5; DNA: TGTGCCAGCAGTTCCGGGACAGGGCCTTACACCCTCCACTTT; CDR3: CASSSGTGPYTLHF
D: TRBD1; J: TRBJ2-3; length: 16; size: NA; V: TRBV5-1; DNA: TGCGCCAGCAGGGATTACAGACAGGGGAGCACAGATACGCAGTATTTT; CDR3: CASRDYRQGSTDTQYF
D: NA; J: TRBJ1-2; length: 15; size: NA; V: TRBV7-9; DNA: TGTGCCAGCAGCTTACAGGAACGAGCTAACTATGGCTACACCTTC; CDR3: CASSLQERANYGYTF
D: TRBD1; J: TRBJ2-7; length: 14; size: NA; V: TRBV27; DNA: TGTGCCAGCAGTCTCGAACAGGGGTATGGCGAGCAGTACTTC; CDR3: CASSLEQGYGEQYF
D: NA; J: TRBJ1-3; length: 16; size: NA; V: TRBV19; DNA: TGTGCCAGTAGTACCCCAGGACGACCCTCTGGAAACACCATATATTTT; CDR3: CASSTPGRPSGNTIYF
D: NA; J: TRBJ1-1; length: 12; size: NA; V: TRBV29-1; DNA: TGCAGCGCAGAGCGGGGCGCAACTGAAGCTTTCTTT; CDR3: CSAERGATEAFF
D: TRBD1; J: TRBJ1-2; length: 14; size: NA; V: TRBV2; DNA: TGTGCCAGCAGTTTCCAGGGGGCGAGCGGTGGCTACACCTTC; CDR3: CASSFQGASGGYTF
D: NA; J: TRBJ1-1; length: 15; size: NA; V: TRBV11-2; DNA: TGTGCCAGCAGCTTCTACGGGGGGAGGGACACTGAAGCTTTCTTT; CDR3: CASSFYGGRDTEAFF
D: TRBD1; J: TRBJ2-7; length: 15; size: few; V: TRBV19; DNA: TGTGCCAGTAGTATATCGGGCCAGGGGGCCAGGGAGCAGTACTTC; CDR3: CASSISGQGAREQYF
D: NA; J: TRBJ1-5; length: 15; size: NA; V: TRBV28; DNA: TGTGCCAGCAGCTGGGATGCTAATAGCAATCAGCCCCAGCATTTT; CDR3: CASSWDANSNQPQHF
D: NA; J: TRBJ1-2; length: 14; size: NA; V: TRBV6-6; DNA: TGTGCCAGCAGCCTACCGGGGACGACCGCTGGCTACACCTTC; CDR3: CASSLPGTTAGYTF
D: NA; J: TRBJ1-2; length: 13; size: NA; V: TRBV7-2; DNA: TGTGCCAGCAGCTTAGACAGGAAGAATGGCTACACCTTC; CDR3: CASSLDRKNGYTF
D: NA; J: TRBJ2-2; length: 16; size: NA; V: TRBV5-4; DNA: TGTGCCAGCAGCTTGAGAACTAGCCTGAACACCGGGGAGCTGTTTTTT; CDR3: CASSLRTSLNTGELFF
D: NA; J: TRBJ2-7; length: 12; size: NA; V: TRBV28; DNA: TGTGCCAGCAGTACCCCACACTACGAGCAGTACTTC; CDR3: CASSTPHYEQYF
D: NA; J: TRBJ2-7; length: 12; size: NA; V: TRBV6-5; DNA: TGTGCCAGCAGGATGCCCCCCTACGAGCAGTACTTC; CDR3: CASRMPPYEQYF
D: TRBD2; J: TRBJ2-7; length: 15; size: NA; V: TRBV4-2; DNA: TGTGCCAGCAGGAAACTAGCGGGGACTGTCTACGAGCAGTACTTC; CDR3: CASRKLAGTVYEQYF
D: NA; J: TRBJ1-2; length: 11; size: NA; V: TRBV20-1; DNA: TGCAGTGCTAGAGCAGGGGCCGGCTACACCTTC; CDR3: CSARAGAGYTF
D: NA; J: TRBJ2-4; length: 14; size: NA; V: TRBV28; DNA: TGTGCCAGCAGTTTATCGGGGAGCAAAAACATTCAGTACTTC; CDR3: CASSLSGSKNIQYF
D: TRBD2; J: TRBJ2-7; length: 15; size: once; V: TRBV7-7; DNA: TGTGCCAGCAGCTTAGAGGGCGGGGGGGCCGGAGAGCAGTACTTC; CDR3: CASSLEGGGAGEQYF
D: NA; J: TRBJ2-7; length: 15; size: NA; V: TRBV2; DNA: TGTGCCAGCGCAGCGGTGTTCAGGTTCCATGGGGAGCAGTACTTC; CDR3: CASAAVFRFHGEQYF
D: NA; J: TRBJ1-1; length: 14; size: NA; V: TRBV7-7; DNA: TGTGCCAGCAGCGGCCTACATCCGAACACTGAAGCTTTCTTT; CDR3: CASSGLHPNTEAFF
D: NA; J: TRBJ2-5; length: 14; size: NA; V: TRBV28; DNA: TGTGCCAGCACGGGCAGGGTGGGTAGAGAGACCCAGTACTTC; CDR3: CASTGRVGRETQYF
D: NA; J: TRBJ1-2; length: 15; size: NA; V: TRBV5-4; DNA: TGTGCCAGCAGCCCCCCGGGTCAGACCTTGTTGGGCTACACCTTC; CDR3: CASSPPGQTLLGYTF
D: NA; J: TRBJ1-3; length: 15; size: once; V: TRBV10-3; DNA: TGTGCCATCAGTGAGTGGATAGTCTCTGGAAACACCATATATTTT; CDR3: CAISEWIVSGNTIYF
D: NA; J: TRBJ1-2; length: 15; size: NA; V: TRBV9; DNA: TGTGCCAGCAGCGTAGTTGATCGGGCAAACTATGGCTACACCTTC; CDR3: CASSVVDRANYGYTF
D: NA; J: TRBJ2-1; length: 14; size: NA; V: TRBV2; DNA: TGTGCCAGCAGTGAAAGCGCCTACTACAATGAGCAGTTCTTC; CDR3: CASSESAYYNEQFF
D: NA; J: TRBJ1-4; length: 14; size: NA; V: TRBV18; DNA: TGTGCCAGCTCACGTTCGGCCGGTAATGAAAAACTGTTTTTT; CDR3: CASSRSAGNEKLFF
D: TRBD1; J: TRBJ1-5; length: 16; size: NA; V: TRBV18; DNA: TGTGCCAGCTCACCCCCCGGGGACAGGGTCAATCAGCCCCAGCATTTT; CDR3: CASSPPGDRVNQPQHF
D: NA; J: TRBJ2-3; length: 15; size: NA; V: TRBV4-3; DNA: TGCGCCAGCAGCCACAAAGCGGAAAGCACAGATACGCAGTATTTT; CDR3: CASSHKAESTDTQYF
D: TRBD2; J: TRBJ2-7; length: 15; size: NA; V: TRBV5-1; DNA: TGCGCCAGCAGCCCCCTCGGGGGGGAGAACTACGAGCAGTACTTC; CDR3: CASSPLGGENYEQYF
D: NA; J: TRBJ2-2; length: 14; size: NA; V: TRBV15; DNA: TGTGCCACCGCCAAAGGGGGGAGCACCGGGGAGCTGTTTTTT; CDR3: CATAKGGSTGELFF
D: TRBD1; J: TRBJ2-3; length: 15; size: NA; V: TRBV5-1; DNA: TGCGCCAGCAGCTTGACAGGGGGAAGCACAGATACGCAGTATTTT; CDR3: CASSLTGGSTDTQYF
D: TRBD1; J: TRBJ1-1; length: 14; size: once; V: TRBV29-1; DNA: TGCAGCGTGGGGCAGACAGGGGTGTGGACTGAAGCTTTCTTT; CDR3: CSVGQTGVWTEAFF
D: TRBD2; J: TRBJ2-1; length: 15; size: NA; V: TRBV30; DNA: TGTGCCTGGGTCCCAATAGCGGGAGTGAGAGGTGAGCAGTTCTTC; CDR3: CAWVPIAGVRGEQFF
D: NA; J: TRBJ2-4; length: 14; size: once; V: TRBV29-1; DNA: TGCAGCGTAGCGGACGGTTTAGCCAAAAACATTCAGTACTTC; CDR3: CSVADGLAKNIQYF
D: NA; J: TRBJ1-5; length: 14; size: few; V: TRBV7-9; DNA: TGTGCCAGCAGCCGTACAACAGGGTGGGAAGCCCAGCATTTT; CDR3: CASSRTTGWEAQHF
D: NA; J: TRBJ1-3; length: 14; size: NA; V: TRBV7-2; DNA: TGTGCCAGCAGCTTAGGGGACTCCGGAAACACCATATATTTT; CDR3: CASSLGDSGNTIYF
D: NA; J: TRBJ2-1; length: 11; size: NA; V: TRBV5-4; DNA: TGTGCCAGCAGCTCCTACAATGAGCAGTTCTTC; CDR3: CASSSYNEQFF
D: NA; J: TRBJ1-5; length: 12; size: NA; V: TRBV9; DNA: TGTGCCAGCAGCGTAGAGACCCAGCCCCAGCATTTT; CDR3: CASSVETQPQHF
D: NA; J: TRBJ2-7; length: 18; size: NA; V: TRBV5-1; DNA: TGCGCCAGCAGCTCCGGTAGGGGGGTGCGGCCGGCACAATACGAGCAGTACTTC; CDR3: CASSSGRGVRPAQYEQYF
D: NA; J: TRBJ1-6; length: 14; size: few; V: TRBV19; DNA: TGTGCCAGTAGTTTGGGCGGTACAGATTCACCCCTCCACTTT; CDR3: CASSLGGTDSPLHF
D: NA; J: TRBJ1-1; length: 12; size: once; V: TRBV6-5; DNA: TGTGCCAGCAGTTATAGGAACACTGAAGCTTTCTTT; CDR3: CASSYRNTEAFF
D: NA; J: TRBJ1-2; length: 15; size: once; V: TRBV15; DNA: TGTGCCACCAAAAGGACAGCCGGCCCGGGCTATGGCTACACCTTC; CDR3: CATKRTAGPGYGYTF
D: TRBD1; J: TRBJ1-2; length: 13; size: NA; V: TRBV10-2; DNA: TGCGCCAGCAGTGAGGGGACAGGTGGTGGCTACACCTTC; CDR3: CASSEGTGGGYTF
D: NA; J: TRBJ1-1; length: 14; size: NA; V: TRBV28; DNA: TGTGCCAGCCCGGCCTCGGGTCAGGGCACTGAAGCTTTCTTT; CDR3: CASPASGQGTEAFF
D: TRBD2; J: TRBJ2-7; length: 15; size: NA; V: TRBV9; DNA: TGTGCCAGCAGCGTAGCGGGGGGGATTCCCTACGAGCAGTACTTC; CDR3: CASSVAGGIPYEQYF
D: TRBD1; J: TRBJ1-4; length: 13; size: NA; V: TRBV9; DNA: TGTGCCAGCAGCGTAACAGGGGGGGAAAAACTGTTTTTT; CDR3: CASSVTGGEKLFF
D: NA; J: TRBJ1-2; length: 15; size: NA; V: TRBV28; DNA: TGTGCCAGCAGCCCCACGTGGGGGGCTGGCTATGGCTACACCTTC; CDR3: CASSPTWGAGYGYTF
D: NA; J: TRBJ2-7; length: 14; size: NA; V: TRBV11-1; DNA: TGTGCCAGCAGCTTAGGTGGACTTGCCTACGAGCAGTACTTC; CDR3: CASSLGGLAYEQYF
D: NA; J: TRBJ1-2; length: 15; size: NA; V: TRBV7-2; DNA: TGTGCCAGCAGCTTAGCTGACACCGTGGGCTATGGCTACACCTTC; CDR3: CASSLADTVGYGYTF
D: NA; J: TRBJ2-5; length: 14; size: NA; V: TRBV18; DNA: TGTGCCAGCTCACCATCAAGGGTAGGAGAGACCCAGTACTTC; CDR3: CASSPSRVGETQYF
D: NA; J: TRBJ1-2; length: 12; size: NA; V: TRBV19; DNA: TGTGCCAGTAGGACAGTCGCGTATGGCTACACCTTC; CDR3: CASRTVAYGYTF
D: NA; J: TRBJ1-4; length: 11; size: NA; V: TRBV30; DNA: TGTGCCTGGAGTGTACGAGGAGATATAACTTTT; CDR3: CAWSVRGDITF
D: NA; J: TRBJ1-1; length: 16; size: once; V: TRBV7-9; DNA: TGTGCCAGCAGCTTAGCGCCGGGGTCAATGAACACTGAAGCTTTCTTT; CDR3: CASSLAPGSMNTEAFF